Below are 23 T cell receptor beta chains sequenced from a single sample in a study of cytomegalovirus exposure and HLA in healthy donors. It was with 60 Vbeta and 13 Jbeta primers that the PCR ran. Produced via immunoSEQ multiplex PCR; TCRdb's table is partial and in-frame only. The data contain roughly 180,000 clones, about 85% of them singletons. Sample: PBMCs. The receptors stem from a boy aged 2 to 10 in good health and CMV-seronegative.

J is TRBJ1-5 and V is TRBV10-3; 7 nucleotides align to TRBD1. The V gene's germline CDR1 is ENHRY and CDR2 SYGVKD. There are 14 residues in the CDR3. The junction had 6 bases not matched to a gene; V was cut back by 5 bases and J by 5 bases. The CDR3 protein is CAISTGQDHQPQHF. The CDR3 bases are TGTGCCATCAGTACCGGACAGGACCATCAGCCCCAGCATTTT.

The CDR3: CSVEGQGQPEAFF. CDR3 sequence (DNA): TGCAGCGTTGAGGGACAGGGTCAACCTGAAGCTTTCTTT. The V call is TRBV29-1, the J call TRBJ1-1; TRBD1 matches 9 bases. The trim removed 3 bases at V and 6 bases at J, leaving 5 bases unmatched. Germline values: CDR1 SQVTM, CDR2 ANQGSEA. The CDR3 has 13 residues.

This rearrangement joins TRBV4-1 to TRBJ2-7, with D maybe TRBD1 (5 bases). V was pared by 8 bases and J by 0 bases, with 14 bases between. The CDR3 is 14 amino acids. The germline CDR1 and CDR2 sequences are MGHRA and YSYEKL. The CDR3: CASSLGRGSYEQYF. In DNA, the CDR3 is TGCGCCAGCTCTCTCGGAAGGGGCTCCTACGAGCAGTACTTC.

This clone was observed a few times. This CDR3 reads CAWSVRYRESQYF. CDR3 DNA sequence: TGTGCCTGGAGTGTACGGTACAGGGAGTCCCAGTACTTC. This chain uses TRBV30 with TRBJ2-5, with TRBD1 as a possible D gene (6 bases). Germline CDR1 reads GTSNPN; CDR2 reads SVGIG (reference sequence). The length of the CDR3 is 13 residues. With 0 bases removed from V and 9 bases from J, the gap between germline ends came to 14 bases.

The gene calls are TRBV23-1 and TRBJ2-7; 8 bases align to TRBD2. TRBV23-1 is sorted into the ORF group, with uncertain function. The trim removed 0 bases at V and 6 bases at J, leaving 10 bases unmatched. This CDR3 spans 16 amino acids. The CDR3 region is CASSQSASGGNGEQYV. CDR3 DNA: TGCGCCAGCAGTCAATCAGCCAGCGGGGGAAATGGCGAGCAGTACGTC.

V is TRBV2 and J is TRBJ1-6; tentatively, D is TRBD1 (5 bases). Germline loops: CDR1 SNHLY, CDR2 FYNNEI. The CDR3 length is 16 residues. V lost 3 bases and J lost 6, with 15 bases in between. The CDR3 protein is CASSDRSTGSNSPLHF. The CDR3 coding sequence is TGTGCCAGCAGTGATCGGTCCACAGGCTCTAATTCACCCCTCCACTTT.

The rearrangement joins TRBV7-9 to TRBJ2-1, with D possibly matching TRBD1 (5 bases). The germline V and J ends were trimmed by 7 bases and 14 bases, with 15 bases remaining between them. The CDR3 covers 11 residues. Germline CDR1 reads SEHNR; CDR2 reads FQNEAQ (reference sequence). The CDR3 nucleotides read TGTGCCAGCACCTATGGGGCCGATGAGTTCTTC. It encodes CASTYGADEFF.

The chain couples TRBV15 to TRBJ1-6; 9 nucleotides agree with TRBD1. V shed 1 base and J 7 bases; nucleotides not matched to a gene: 14. CDR3 length: 19 residues. CDR1 and CDR2 from the germline V gene are LNHNV and YYDKDF (reference sequence). The CDR3 region is CATSRGGGGQGSQNSPLHF. The CDR3 coding sequence is TGTGCCACCAGCAGAGGGGGGGGTGGACAGGGGTCGCAGAATTCACCCCTCCACTTT. The entire variable domain, with the rest obtained from reference TRBV15 and TRBJ1-6, is as follows: DAMVIQNPRYQVTQFGKPVTLSCSQTLNHNVMYWYQQKSSQAPKLLFHYYDKDFNNEADTPDNFQSRRPNTSFCFLDIRSPGLGDTAMYLCATSRGGGGQGSQNSPLHFGNGTRLTVT.

The J gene is TRBJ1-1, the V gene TRBV27; 7 bases match TRBD1. The CDR3 contains 13 residues. The V segment lost 8 bases and the J segment 5 bases; nucleotides outside the gene matches: 8. Germline V gene sequence: CDR1 MNHEY, CDR2 SMNVEV (reference sequence). The CDR3 nucleotides read TGTGCCAGCGGGCAGACAGGGAGGACTGAAGCTTTCTTT. It encodes CASGQTGRTEAFF.

V and J are TRBV7-2 and TRBJ2-5, with 11 bases identical to TRBD2. The germline CDR1 and CDR2 sequences are SGHTA and FQGNSA. The CDR3 length is 15 residues. The J segment lost 5 bases and the V segment lost 5 bases, leaving 7 bases of the junction unmatched. CDR3 sequence (DNA): TGTGCCAGCAGCGATACTAGCGGGGGTGGGGAGACCCAGTACTTC. Translating it yields CASSDTSGGGETQYF.

DNA of the CDR3: TGTGCCAGCAGTTACTCGACGGCCCCCCGGGGCCAGTACTTC. Its protein product is CASSYSTAPRGQYF. V usage is TRBV6-6 and J usage is TRBJ2-5; D may be TRBD2 (5 bases). Germline V gene data show CDR1 as MNHNY and CDR2 as SVGAGI (reference sequence). This CDR3 has 14 amino acids. Trimming stripped 0 bases from V and 10 bases from J, with 15 bases between.

The chain employs TRBV30 and TRBJ2-3; D uncertain. Trimming removed 5 bases at V and 6 bases at J, with 18 bases between. Germline values: CDR1 GTSNPN, CDR2 SVGIG (reference sequence). CDR3 length equals 14 residues. The DNA of the CDR3 is TGTGCCTGGGCCCTGACTGAGCCTCTGGATACGCAGTATTTT. Translating gives CAWALTEPLDTQYF.

The chain couples TRBV7-9 to TRBJ2-1, with D perhaps matching TRBD1 (6 bases). Per germline, CDR1 SEHNR and CDR2 FQNEAQ (reference sequence). The CDR3 loop spans 12 amino acids. The V and J ends lost 5 bases and 6 bases respectively, with 8 bases between them. The CDR3 DNA is TGTGCCAGCAGCCAGGGGACCAATGAGCAGTTCTTC. This translates into CASSQGTNEQFF.

This sequence joins TRBV5-4 and TRBJ2-7; possible D gene TRBD2, 6 bases. Trimming cost V 5 bases and J 7 bases, with 16 bases left between them. This CDR3 spans 13 amino acids. Germline V gene lookup returns CDR1 SGHNT and CDR2 YYREEE (reference sequence). Here the CDR3 reads CASSYTGGDEQYV. The CDR3 nucleotides are TGTGCCAGCAGTTACACTGGCGGGGATGAGCAGTACGTC.

This clone was recorded once. The chain has TRBV27 and TRBJ2-7, with 7 bases that match TRBD1. The CDR3 contains 16 residues. CDR1 and CDR2 from the germline V gene are MNHEY and SMNVEV (reference sequence). V trimming: 5 bases; J trimming: 0 bases; junction bases outside the gene matches: 10. CDR3 protein: CASSARQGLSSYEQYF. CDR3 DNA sequence: TGTGCCAGCAGTGCGAGACAGGGCCTGAGCTCCTACGAGCAGTACTTC.

This chain joins TRBV4-1 and TRBJ2-1, with 12 bases identical to TRBD2. CDR3 size: 15 residues. The V gene's germline CDR1 is MGHRA and CDR2 YSYEKL. The V gene end was trimmed by 6 bases and the J gene end by 3 bases; junction bases not matched to a gene: 3. The CDR3 DNA reads TGCGCCAGCAGGCCGGGACTAGCGGGCTACAATGAGCAGTTCTTC. Its translation is CASRPGLAGYNEQFF.

This clone was counted once. The chain links TRBV20-1 to TRBJ2-2, with D perhaps matching TRBD2 (6 bases). The germline V gene encodes CDR1 DFQATT and CDR2 SNEGSKA (reference sequence). This CDR3 spans 11 amino acids. V lost 5 bases to trimming and J lost 10 bases, with 11 bases between them. In nucleotides, the CDR3 is TGCAGTGCTCGGACTATTACGGAGCTGTTTTTT. It is translated as CSARTITELFF.

The rearrangement links TRBV25-1 to TRBJ2-5; no clear D gene. Germline values: CDR1 MGHDK, CDR2 SYGVNS. The CDR3 runs to 15 residues. Trimming shortened V by 4 bases and J by 5 bases, and 17 bases separated the two germline ends. CDR3 sequence reads: CASSGYMTSGETQYF. CDR3 nucleotides: TGTGCCAGCAGTGGCTACATGACTTCTGGGGAGACCCAGTACTTC. Combining the CDR3 with reference TRBV25-1 and TRBJ2-5 gives the whole variable domain EADIYQTPRYLVIGTGKKITLECSQTMGHDKMYWYQQDPGMELHLIHYSYGVNSTEKGDLSSESTVSRIRTEHFPLTLESARPSHTSQYLCASSGYMTSGETQYFGPGTRLLVL.

The chain uses TRBV19 and TRBJ2-6; D is possibly TRBD2 (5 bases). This CDR3 has 20 residues. V was trimmed by 3 bases and J by 1 base, leaving 22 bases between them. The germline gives CDR1 LNHDA, CDR2 SQIVND (reference sequence). CDR3 coding DNA: TGTGCCAGTAGTATTTACCCAACCGTCTGGAGGTGGTCTGGGGCCAACGTCCTGACTTTC. Its translation is CASSIYPTVWRWSGANVLTF. The full variable domain, in which reference TRBV19 and TRBJ2-6 provide the parts outside the CDR3, is DGGITQSPKYLFRKEGQNVTLSCEQNLNHDAMYWYRQDPGQGLRLIYYSQIVNDFQKGDIAEGYSVSREKKESFPLTVTSAQKNPTAFYLCASSIYPTVWRWSGANVLTFGAGSRLTVL.

The CDR3 reads CASSPYRGGELFF. The CDR3 DNA is TGTGCCAGCAGTCCGTACAGAGGGGGGGAGCTGTTTTTT. The V call is TRBV28, the J call TRBJ2-2, with D possibly matching TRBD2 (5 bases). This CDR3 region has 13 residues. CDR1 MDHEN and CDR2 SYDVKM come from the germline V gene. V lost 5 bases, J lost 8 bases, and 12 bases lay in between.

CDR3 in amino acids: CASSEAMTGGSPLHF. The CDR3 DNA reads TGTGCCAGCAGTGAAGCAATGACAGGGGGTTCACCCCTCCACTTT. The chain is built from TRBV6-1 and TRBJ1-6; TRBD1 agrees at 9 bases. V lost 0 bases to trimming and J lost 9 bases; unmatched junction nucleotides: 3. The CDR3 extends over 15 amino acids. Germline V gene data show CDR1 as MNHNS and CDR2 as SASEGT.

The chain uses TRBV30 and TRBJ2-3; D gene uncertain. The germline gives CDR1 GTSNPN, CDR2 SVGIG (reference sequence). This CDR3 comprises 17 residues. The V end lost 0 bases, the J end lost 4 bases, and 20 bases lay between the germline ends. DNA for the CDR3: TGTGCCTGGAGTGTAGAGAGGCTAGTTCGCAAAGCAGATACGCAGTATTTT. The encoded protein is CAWSVERLVRKADTQYF. Variable domain in full (rest from reference TRBV30 and TRBJ2-3): SQTIHQWPATLVQPVGSPLSLECTVEGTSNPNLYWYRQAAGRGLQLLFYSVGIGQISSEVPQNLSASRPQDRQFILSSKKLLLSDSGFYLCAWSVERLVRKADTQYFGPGTRLTVL.

The chain couples TRBV19 to TRBJ1-6, with TRBD1 matching over 7 bases. Per the germline V gene, CDR1 is LNHDA and CDR2 is SQIVND (reference sequence). CDR3 length equals 15 residues. Trimming at V came to 5 bases and at J to 3 bases, leaving 4 bases not matched to a gene. CDR3 region: CASSSRDSYNSPLHF. In DNA form, the CDR3 reads TGTGCCAGTAGTTCCCGGGACAGCTATAATTCACCCCTCCACTTT.